Each of the 19 T cell receptor beta chains below was sequenced from the same sample in a study of tumor and adjacent non-tumor tissue in lung cancer. This sample's RNA came from whole unsorted tissue. TCRbeta libraries were built with three rounds of nested PCR, modified from ARM-PCR. TCRdb reprocessed the multiplex PCR reads with MiXCR, giving one entry per CDR3 protein. This sample carries about 76,000 distinct CDR3 sequences, around 70% of them seen once, and the ten largest clones take about 12%. The sequenced sample consisted of lung tumor tissue. Every receptor here comes from an older woman with non-small cell lung cancer.

This clonotype was recorded a few times. A much larger clone lies a single base off, so this may be a read error. The chain joins TRBV13 to TRBJ1-1, with D perhaps TRBD1 (5 bases). Germline V lookup: CDR1 PRHDT, CDR2 FYEKMQ (reference sequence). This CDR3 has 14 residues. V lost 2 bases and J 5 bases, leaving 12 bases between the germline ends. The DNA for the CDR3 is TGTGCCAGCAGCTTATCGGGGGGTGATACTGAAGCTTTCTTT. This sequence encodes CASSLSGGDTEAFF.

A word on this clonotype: One junction end disagrees with the germline gene, perhaps due to a read error. This sequence joins TRBV7-9 and TRBJ2-1; D may match TRBD1 or TRBD2 (7 bases each). Germline V gives CDR1 SEHNR, CDR2 FQNEAQ (reference sequence). The CDR3 is 15 amino acids. CDR3 region: CASCPGGAGGNKQFF. The CDR3 nucleotides are TGTGCCAGCTGCCCAGGGGGGGCTGGGGGCAATAAGCAGTTCTTC.

This clonotype was seen once. Because the CDR3 is missing its conserved closing phenylalanine or tryptophan, this is likely a read error. The chain combines TRBV29-1 with TRBJ2-1; D unclear. V lost 0 bases and J 7 bases, leaving 4 bases between the germline ends. There are 11 residues in the CDR3. The germline V gene encodes CDR1 SQVTM and CDR2 ANQGSEA. The DNA of the CDR3 is TGCAGCGTTGAAGAGTGGAATGAGCAGTTCTTA. Encoded protein: CSVEEWNEQFL.

Details on this clonotype: A much bigger clone sits one base away, suggesting this may be a read error. V usage is TRBV11-2 and J usage is TRBJ2-3; D may match TRBD1 or TRBD2 (5 bases each). Germline V gene sequence: CDR1 SGHAT, CDR2 FQNNGV. The CDR3 contains 17 residues. Here the CDR3 reads CVSSLIGWDPRADTQYF. In nucleotides, the CDR3 is TGTGTCAGCAGCTTAATAGGGTGGGACCCCAGAGCAGATACGCAGTATTTT. The full variable domain, rest sourced from reference TRBV11-2 and TRBJ2-3, is EAGVAQSPRYKIIEKRQSVAFWCNPISGHATLYWYQQILGQGPKLLIQFQNNGVVDDSQLPKDRFSAERLKGVDSTLKIQPAKLEDSAVYLCVSSLIGWDPRADTQYFGPGTRLTVL.

This clonotype was observed many times. This chain links TRBV10-1 with TRBJ2-1, with D perhaps matching TRBD2 (5 bases). V was cut by 3 bases and J by 8 bases, with 20 bases left in between. The CDR3 loop spans 16 amino acids. Germline V lookup: CDR1 WNHNN, CDR2 SYGVQD (reference sequence). CDR3 sequence: CASSDNLGLRAHEQFF. In DNA form, the CDR3 reads TGCGCCAGCAGTGACAACCTCGGACTCCGGGCCCATGAGCAGTTCTTC.

This clonotype was found once. This is likely a read error, given that the CDR3 carries no conserved phenylalanine or tryptophan at its end. The J gene is TRBJ2-7, the V gene TRBV6-2 or TRBV6-3; TRBD1 might be the D (5 bases). The ends were cut back, 9 bases at V and 0 bases at J, with 12 bases in the middle. The CDR3 runs 13 residues. Looked up from germline, CDR1 is MNHEY and CDR2 is SVGEGT. The CDR3 DNA reads TGTGCCAGTAGACAGACGAACTCCTACGAGCAGTACTTA. Amino acid sequence: CASRQTNSYEQYL.

Worth noting for this clonotype: At one boundary the junction diverges from the germline segment, which might be a read error. The rearrangement joins TRBV10-1 to TRBJ2-2; TRBD2 is a possible D gene (5 bases). The CDR3 has 14 amino acids. Germline-derived CDR1 and CDR2 are WNHNN and SYGVQD (reference sequence). This chain's CDR3 is CASTVAGVAGELFF. The DNA for the CDR3 is TGCGCCAGCACCGTAGCAGGAGTCGCCGGGGAACTGTTTTTT.

A word on this clonotype: This CDR3 is missing its conserved last phenylalanine or tryptophan, likely due to a read error. The chain carries TRBV6-6 and TRBJ1-2; weak D call: TRBD1 (5 bases). CDR3 length: 13 amino acids. V gave up 10 bases and J gave up 10 bases, with 22 bases separating them. Germline lookup yields CDR1 MNHNY and CDR2 SVGAGI (reference sequence). The CDR3 protein is CANHGALWDDYTI. CDR3 in DNA: TGTGCCAACCACGGGGCTCTTTGGGATGACTACACCATC.

This clonotype was detected only a few times. This sequence may be a read error, since a much larger clone differs from it by one base. The chain is built from TRBV12-3 or TRBV12-4 and TRBJ2-3; 7 positions match TRBD1. CDR3 length: 13 residues. With 6 bases clipped from V and 0 bases from J, the junction kept 0 bases outside the gene matches. The CDR3 DNA reads as TGTGCCAGCAGGACAGGGAGCACAGATACGCAGTATTTT. The encoded protein is CASRTGSTDTQYF.

This clonotype was seen just once. This CDR3 fails to terminate in the conserved phenylalanine or tryptophan, so it likely reflects a read error. It is unclear where the CDR3 begins or ends on the DNA, so no DNA is shown, and the CDR3 is as TCRdb lists it. The CDR3 here is CSVRGTGGGNERYY. The chain links TRBV29-1 to TRBJ2-7; the table's D call, TRBD1, has no DNA check behind it. Germline V lookup: CDR1 SQVTM, CDR2 ANQGSEA. Termini included, the CDR3 measures 14 amino acids.

Comments on this clonotype: A much larger clone lies a single base off, so this may be a read error. The rearrangement joins TRBV6-1 to TRBJ2-6, with D perhaps matching TRBD2 (6 bases). There are 15 residues in the CDR3. The germline CDR1 and CDR2 sequences are MNHNS and SASEGT. CDR3 bases: TGTGCCAGCAGTGGGACGGGGGTTGAGGCCAACGTCCTGGCTTTC. Translation: CASSGTGVEANVLAF.

Concerning this clonotype itself: Germline is not matched at one junction end, which may reflect a read error. The chain links TRBV4-2 to TRBJ1-1; possible D gene TRBD1, 6 bases. The CDR3 length is 16 residues. The V gene's germline CDR1 is LGHNA and CDR2 YNFKEQ. For the CDR3, the DNA is TGTACCAGCAGCCAGGAGTTCACAGGAGGGGACACTGAAGATTTCTTT. This sequence encodes CTSSQEFTGGDTEDFF.

Comment on this clonotype: One end of the junction fails to match germline, which may point to a read error. V is TRBV10-3 and J is TRBJ2-1; 7 nucleotides align to TRBD2. Germline CDR1 and CDR2: ENHRY and SYGVKD. The length of the CDR3 is 15 residues. The CDR3 nucleotides read TGCGCCATCAGTGAAGGAGGAGCGGGGAACAATGTGCAGTTCTTC. It is translated as CAISEGGAGNNVQFF.

The chain employs TRBV6-1 and TRBJ2-6, with a tentative D call TRBD1 (6 bases). Germline values: CDR1 MNHNS, CDR2 SASEGT. Deletions cut 7 bases from V and 2 bases from J, with 18 bases between. CDR3 length equals 17 residues. CDR3 protein: CASTKGHGNAGANVLTF. In DNA, the CDR3 is TGTGCCAGCACCAAGGGACATGGGAATGCTGGGGCCAACGTCCTGACTTTC.

V usage is TRBV20-1 and J usage is TRBJ2-6; D uncertain. The germline V gene encodes CDR1 DFQATT and CDR2 SNEGSKA (reference sequence). CDR3 length equals 14 residues. Trimming pared 4 bases from V and 2 bases from J, leaving 9 bases between. The CDR3 bases are TGCAGTGCTATTGAGGAGCCTGGGGCCAACGTCCTGACTTTC. Protein sequence: CSAIEEPGANVLTF.

With respect to this clonotype: With a much larger clone just one base away, this may be a read error. The J gene is TRBJ1-2, the V gene TRBV7-8, with a weak D call TRBD1 (6 bases). From germline, CDR1 is SGHVS and CDR2 FQNEAQ. Trimming removed 4 bases from V and 7 bases from J, with 22 bases in between. This CDR3 has 16 amino acids. The CDR3 here is CASSSNTRGFDCGYTF. CDR3 coding DNA: TGTGCCAGCAGCTCGAATACAAGGGGGTTTGACTGTGGCTACACCTTC.

The V call is TRBV30, the J call TRBJ2-3; no firm D call. V lost 3 bases to trimming and J lost 0 bases, with 7 bases between them. CDR1 GTSNPN and CDR2 SVGIG come from the germline V gene (reference sequence). The CDR3 consists of 13 residues. The CDR3 spells CAWSHGSTDTQYF. The CDR3 DNA sequence: TGTGCCTGGAGCCACGGAAGCACAGATACGCAGTATTTT.

Of note for this clonotype: The junction and the germline gene differ at one end; a read error may be behind it. The genes are TRBV20-1 and TRBJ1-1; D unclear. The CDR3 is made up of 16 amino acids. Germline V lookup: CDR1 DFQATT, CDR2 SNEGSKA (reference sequence). CDR3 sequence (DNA): TGCAATGCTAGTCACAGACCTAAGTTAATGAACACTGAAGCTTTCTTT. This encodes CNASHRPKLMNTEAFF.

V is TRBV24-1 and J is TRBJ2-1; 10 bases align to TRBD2. Trimming at V came to 8 bases and at J to 6 bases, leaving 6 bases not matched to a gene. Germline-derived CDR1 and CDR2 are KGHDR and SFDVKD. The CDR3 is made up of 14 amino acids. CDR3 in amino acids: CATNSSGSFNEQFF. In DNA form, the CDR3 reads TGTGCCACCAATTCTAGCGGGAGCTTCAATGAGCAGTTCTTC.